Listed below are T cell receptor beta chains from one sample, sequenced in a study of cytotoxic CD8 clonotypes in ibrutinib-treated CLL. The data were produced by immunoSEQ multiplex PCR, yet TCRdb's version contains in-frame clones alone and is incomplete. This sample has 150,000 or so clones, with approximately 91% found just once. The source was PBMCs, collected at disease progression, from a patient treated with ibrutinib. The receptors were sampled from a human donor with chronic lymphocytic leukemia. Each CDR3 is given with its conserved first and last residue. A D gene is named only where the DNA matches it firmly. Not every row has a clone size; where given, it reads once, few, many or a size class.

D gene,clone size,J gene,V gene,CDR3 protein,CDR3 DNA
TRBD1,-,TRBJ1-4,TRBV29-1,CSVEDQYRGGEKLFF,TGCAGCGTTGAAGATCAATACAGGGGGGGGGAAAAACTGTTTTTT
-,-,TRBJ1-2,TRBV7-9,CASFSGVGGYTF,TGTGCCAGCTTTAGTGGAGTTGGCGGCTACACCTTC
-,-,TRBJ2-2,TRBV19,CASSEGGDTGELFF,TGTGCCAGTAGTGAGGGAGGCGACACCGGGGAGCTGTTTTTT
-,-,TRBJ2-7,TRBV10-3,CAIGEGGVGEQYF,TGTGCCATCGGGGAAGGGGGGGTCGGTGAGCAGTACTTC
TRBD2,-,TRBJ2-7,TRBV5-4,CASSLGVAGGEQYF,TGTGCCAGCAGCTTAGGGGTAGCGGGTGGGGAGCAGTACTTC
TRBD2,-,TRBJ2-5,TRBV19,CASSILASGSQETQYF,TGTGCCAGTAGTATTTTGGCTAGCGGTTCCCAAGAGACCCAGTACTTC
TRBD1,-,TRBJ1-5,TRBV7-9,CASSVGQGQPQHF,TGTGCCAGCAGCGTCGGACAGGGGCAGCCCCAGCATTTT
TRBD1,once,TRBJ2-3,TRBV9,CASSVLQGGTDTQYF,TGTGCCAGCAGCGTTCTGCAGGGGGGCACAGATACGCAGTATTTT
-,-,TRBJ2-3,TRBV15,CATSRGGLASTDTQYF,TGTGCCACCAGCAGGGGGGGACTGGCTAGCACAGATACGCAGTATTTT
-,few,TRBJ2-7,TRBV7-3,CASSSRGGGADEQYF,TGTGCCAGCAGCTCCCGAGGTGGGGGCGCGGACGAGCAGTACTTC
-,few,TRBJ1-2,TRBV6-1,CASSEGQGDYGYTF,TGTGCCAGCAGTGAAGGTCAGGGAGACTATGGCTACACCTTC
TRBD2,-,TRBJ2-1,TRBV19,CASSPTTSVSYNEQFF,TGTGCCAGTAGTCCCACGACTAGCGTCTCCTACAATGAGCAGTTCTTC
-,many,TRBJ2-1,TRBV19,CASSPEGRGSYNEQFF,TGTGCCAGTAGTCCCGAGGGACGGGGCTCCTACAATGAGCAGTTCTTC
TRBD1,-,TRBJ2-1,TRBV9,CASSVDPPTHTGGYNNEQFF,TGTGCCAGCAGCGTAGATCCCCCCACACACACAGGGGGCTACAACAATGAGCAGTTCTTC
-,-,TRBJ1-1,TRBV14,CASSPLDSEAFF,TGTGCCAGCAGCCCCCTGGACAGTGAAGCTTTCTTT
TRBD2,-,TRBJ2-5,TRBV19,CASSTPWTRETQYF,TGTGCCAGTAGTACTCCGTGGACTAGGGAGACCCAGTACTTC
TRBD1,-,TRBJ2-7,TRBV5-1,CASSYTTGDYEQYF,TGCGCCAGCAGCTATACGACAGGGGACTACGAGCAGTACTTC
-,-,TRBJ2-3,TRBV27,CASSLSAQGVTTDTQYF,TGTGCCAGCAGTTTATCGGCCCAGGGTGTTACCACAGATACGCAGTATTTT
-,-,TRBJ1-4,TRBV5-1,CASSLASFAGAVREKLFF,TGCGCCAGCAGCTTGGCATCTTTTGCAGGGGCGGTTCGGGAAAAACTGTTTTTT
-,-,TRBJ2-7,TRBV7-7,CASSPVTNSYEQYF,TGTGCCAGCAGCCCGGTCACAAACTCCTACGAGCAGTACTTC
-,once,TRBJ2-1,TRBV5-4,CASSQNTGNEQFF,TGTGCCAGCAGCCAAAATACAGGGAATGAGCAGTTCTTC
TRBD2,-,TRBJ2-2,TRBV28,CASRSGRGVTGELFF,TGTGCCAGCCGTAGCGGGAGAGGCGTCACCGGGGAGCTGTTTTTT
TRBD2,-,TRBJ2-5,TRBV5-1,CASSLNSGRGETQYF,TGCGCCAGCAGCCTGAATAGCGGGAGGGGAGAGACCCAGTACTTC
-,-,TRBJ2-7,TRBV10-1,CASSATGTQVEFYSEQYF,TGCGCCAGCAGTGCCACAGGGACCCAGGTGGAGTTTTACTCCGAGCAGTACTTC
-,-,TRBJ2-7,TRBV5-4,CASSLPGRQSYEQYF,TGTGCCAGCAGCCTGCCCGGGCGACAGAGCTACGAGCAGTACTTC
TRBD2,-,TRBJ2-3,TRBV10-3,CAISALAGMDTQYF,TGTGCCATCAGTGCCCTAGCGGGAATGGATACGCAGTATTTT
-,-,TRBJ1-3,TRBV5-8,CASSFGQSSVNTIYF,TGTGCCAGCAGCTTCGGACAGTCCTCAGTAAACACCATATATTTT
TRBD1,-,TRBJ1-2,TRBV11-3,CASSKGTATDYGYTF,TGTGCCAGCAGCAAAGGGACAGCTACGGACTATGGCTACACCTTC
-,many,TRBJ2-5,TRBV5-4,CASSGVGDQYF,TGTGCCAGCAGCGGGGTGGGGGACCAGTACTTC
-,-,TRBJ2-2,TRBV27,CASSLSGDSANTGELFF,TGTGCCAGCAGTTTATCTGGGGACTCTGCGAACACCGGGGAGCTGTTTTTT
-,-,TRBJ2-7,TRBV19,CACSPGRSYEQYF,TGTGCCTGCTCCCCGGGACGGTCCTACGAGCAGTACTTC
TRBD2,once,TRBJ2-1,TRBV27,CASSPLAGNVYNEQFF,TGTGCCAGCAGTCCATTAGCGGGTAACGTCTACAATGAGCAGTTCTTC
-,-,TRBJ2-7,TRBV11-2,CASSWGAGAYEQYF,TGTGCCAGCAGCTGGGGGGCAGGAGCCTACGAGCAGTACTTC
TRBD2,-,TRBJ2-2,TRBV6-5,CASSRPLSGSGELFF,TGTGCCAGCAGCAGACCCCTGAGCGGGAGCGGGGAGCTGTTTTTT
TRBD1,-,TRBJ2-2,TRBV4-3,CASSQDPGTGWGTGELFF,TGCGCCAGCAGCCAAGATCCCGGGACAGGGTGGGGAACCGGGGAGCTGTTTTTT
-,-,TRBJ1-2,TRBV27,CASSLSSSYGYTF,TGTGCCAGCAGTTTATCGTCGAGTTATGGCTACACCTTC
-,-,TRBJ1-4,TRBV10-2,CASSESRFGGEKLFF,TGCGCCAGCAGTGAGTCGAGATTCGGAGGGGAAAAACTGTTTTTT
TRBD1,-,TRBJ2-7,TRBV5-6,CASSADRVTYEQYF,TGTGCCAGCAGCGCCGACAGGGTGACCTACGAGCAGTACTTC
-,-,TRBJ1-1,TRBV7-9,CASSPEQGRF,TGTGCCAGCAGCCCCGAACAGGGACGTTTT